What follows are 14 T cell receptor beta chains derived from one specimen sequenced in a study of blood T cell repertoires in COVID-19. The table came from immunoSEQ multiplex PCR; TCRdb's copy has only in-frame clones and leaves some out. The sample lists 150,000 to 200,000 clones; 85% to 90% were seen once. Sequencing was carried out using peripheral blood. These TCRs come from a man aged 50 to 59 with acute or convalescent COVID-19.

The chain employs TRBV27 and TRBJ1-2, with 9 bases fitting TRBD1. CDR1 and CDR2 from the germline V gene are MNHEY and SMNVEV (reference sequence). V lost 5 bases, J lost 4 bases, and 5 bases stayed unmatched. The CDR3 contains 14 residues. In DNA, the CDR3 is TGTGCCAGCAGTCGGACAGGGGATGGCTATGGCTACACCTTC. This translates into CASSRTGDGYGYTF.

This chain links TRBV4-3 with TRBJ1-1; D remains ambiguous. The CDR3 extends over 15 amino acids. The germline V gene has CDR1 LGHNA and CDR2 YSLEER. V lost 0 bases and J 3 bases, leaving 11 bases between the germline ends. The CDR3 DNA reads as TGCGCCAGCAGCCAAGATTATAGCTTTGACACTGAAGCTTTCTTT. It yields the protein CASSQDYSFDTEAFF.

This chain links TRBV3-1 (or the pseudogene TRBV3-2) with TRBJ2-1; 9 bases line up with TRBD1. Germline V gene data show CDR1 as LGHDT and CDR2 as YNNKEL (reference sequence). Germline trimming cut 1 base from V and 9 bases from J; bases unmatched to any gene: 4. The CDR3 is 14 amino acids. The CDR3 region is CASSQGGQGFEQFF. The CDR3 DNA reads TGTGCCAGCAGCCAAGGGGGACAGGGTTTTGAGCAGTTCTTC.

V gene TRBV6-4 combines with J gene TRBJ1-5, with D possibly TRBD1 on 6 matching bases. The CDR3 extends over 13 amino acids. The V and J ends lost 5 bases and 8 bases respectively, with 13 bases between them. Germline CDR1 MRHNA, CDR2 SNTAGT. The CDR3 loop reads CASSPQGGEPQHF. The CDR3 DNA reads as TGTGCCAGCAGTCCACAGGGTGGGGAGCCCCAGCATTTT.

The J gene is TRBJ2-1, the V gene TRBV24-1; tentative D call: TRBD1 (6 bases). CDR3 length: 13 amino acids. Germline V gives CDR1 KGHDR, CDR2 SFDVKD. The V gene lost 12 bases and the J gene lost 0 bases, with 11 bases spanning the gap. The CDR3 region has the DNA TGTGCCGCCACAGGGAACTCCTACAATGAGCAGTTCTTC. Translation: CAATGNSYNEQFF.

The chain couples TRBV11-2 to TRBJ1-1; D unresolved. V dropped 1 base and J dropped 1 base, with 4 bases sitting between them. CDR1 and CDR2 from the germline V gene are SGHAT and FQNNGV. The CDR3 has 13 residues. In DNA, the CDR3 is TGTGCCAGCAGCTTAGGACAGAACACTGAAGCTTTCTTT. Translation gives CASSLGQNTEAFF.

This rearrangement joins TRBV3-1 (or the pseudogene TRBV3-2) to TRBJ2-5, with 11 bases lining up with TRBD2. The V and J ends lost 0 bases and 5 bases, in that order; junction bases with no gene match: 8. The CDR3 length is 17 residues. The germline CDR1 and CDR2 sequences are LGHDT and YNNKEL (reference sequence). The CDR3 region has the DNA TGTGCCAGCAGCCAAGATATCCTAGCGGGGGGCGGGGAGACCCAGTACTTC. This sequence encodes CASSQDILAGGGETQYF.

This clone was recorded only once. The V and J genes are TRBV10-3 and TRBJ2-7; 9 positions match TRBD1. Germline V lookup: CDR1 ENHRY, CDR2 SYGVKD. Trimming cost V 7 bases and J 5 bases; bases outside gene matches: 30. The CDR3 loop spans 21 amino acids. In DNA, the CDR3 is TGTGCCATCAATAGGCGTACAGGGGGCGAAAAGACTAGCCTGAGTCCCAACGAGCAGTACTTC. Its translation is CAINRRTGGEKTSLSPNEQYF.

The chain couples TRBV19 to TRBJ2-3; weak D call: TRBD2 (5 bases). The CDR3 consists of 14 residues. Per germline, CDR1 LNHDA and CDR2 SQIVND (reference sequence). V dropped 5 bases and J dropped 6 bases, with 15 bases sitting between them. CDR3 region: CASSSVEGVDTQYF. The DNA for the CDR3 is TGTGCCAGTAGTTCCGTCGAGGGAGTCGATACGCAGTATTTT.

The V gene is TRBV18, the J gene TRBJ2-3; D not resolved. The CDR3 has 16 residues. The ends were cut back, 4 bases at V and 1 base at J, with 15 bases in the middle. CDR1 and CDR2 (germline): KGHSH, LQKENI. The CDR3 DNA sequence: TGTGCCAGCTCACTGAACTACTACGGAGGCACAGATACGCAGTATTTT. As protein: CASSLNYYGGTDTQYF.

This clone was seen once. This chain joins TRBV20-1 and TRBJ2-7; D is uncertain. Germline values: CDR1 DFQATT, CDR2 SNEGSKA (reference sequence). CDR3 size: 12 residues. V lost 3 bases and J 0 bases, leaving 6 bases between the germline ends. CDR3 sequence (DNA): TGCAGTGCTAGTCCCGGCTCCTACGAGCAGTACTTC. Its protein is CSASPGSYEQYF.

J is TRBJ1-5 and V is TRBV28; D perhaps matches TRBD1 (5 bases). The CDR3 runs to 16 residues. CDR1 is MDHEN, CDR2 SYDVKM, per germline. V shed 4 bases and J shed 3 bases, with 16 bases lying between them. DNA of the CDR3: TGTGCCAGCAGTTCCCCTGGGGAGGGACTCAATCAGCCCCAGCATTTT. Protein product: CASSSPGEGLNQPQHF.

The chain combines TRBV28 with TRBJ1-5; D may be TRBD1 (5 bases). The CDR3 contains 15 residues. Germline CDR1 is MDHEN and CDR2 is SYDVKM. The V end was cut by 6 bases, the J end by 4 bases, with 16 bases between. CDR3 sequence: CASRPGGPANQPQHF. The CDR3 DNA reads TGTGCCAGCAGACCCGGGGGACCAGCAAATCAGCCCCAGCATTTT. Supplemented by reference TRBV28 and TRBJ1-5, the full variable domain reads DVKVTQSSRYLVKRTGEKVFLECVQDMDHENMFWYRQDPGLGLRLIYFSYDVKMKEKGDIPEGYSVSREKKERFSLILESASTNQTSMYLCASRPGGPANQPQHFGDGTRLSIL.

The chain recombines TRBV4-1 with TRBJ2-3, with 8 bases aligning to TRBD2. Germline values: CDR1 MGHRA, CDR2 YSYEKL. Trimming cost V 3 bases and J 3 bases; bases outside gene matches: 2. This CDR3 contains 14 residues. The CDR3 DNA reads as TGCGCCAGCAGCCACCCGGGGGGGACAGATACGCAGTATTTT. Protein product: CASSHPGGTDTQYF.